The 8 T cell receptor beta chains presented below share a single source sample, sequenced in a study of blood T cell repertoires in COVID-19. Clones were sequenced by immunoSEQ multiplex PCR, and TCRdb holds only the in-frame ones, with some missing. The sample contains about 250,000 clones, 88% of which appear only once. Input material: peripheral blood. Receptors originate from an older man with acute or convalescent COVID-19.

This chain connects TRBV23-1 to TRBJ2-4, with TRBD2 matching over 8 bases. TRBV23-1 is known as an ORF, though its function is uncertain. This CDR3 comprises 18 residues. J lost 0 bases, V lost 3 bases, and 10 bases had no gene match. The CDR3: CASSHLKLAELAKNIQYF. CDR3 bases: TGCGCCAGCAGTCACCTCAAACTAGCGGAGCTAGCCAAAAACATTCAGTACTTC.

This clone was observed once. The gene calls are TRBV28 and TRBJ1-4, with a weak D call TRBD1 (6 bases). V dropped 4 bases and J dropped 5 bases, with 11 bases sitting between them. The V gene's germline CDR1 is MDHEN and CDR2 SYDVKM. This CDR3 has 14 amino acids. The DNA of the CDR3 is TGTGCCAGCAGTTCCTCAGGGGCAAATGAAAAACTGTTTTTT. This translates into CASSSSGANEKLFF.

The chain has TRBV2 and TRBJ1-1; unclear D gene. Germline CDR1 is SNHLY and CDR2 is FYNNEI. V was clipped by 0 bases and J by 8 bases, with 10 bases between them. This CDR3 region has 13 residues. The CDR3 loop is CASSEAGGAEAFF. For the CDR3, the DNA is TGTGCCAGCAGTGAAGCGGGTGGAGCAGAAGCTTTCTTT.

The sample holds one count of this clone. V usage is TRBV18 and J usage is TRBJ2-7; D perhaps matches TRBD2 (6 bases). CDR3 length: 15 residues. Looked up from germline, CDR1 is KGHSH and CDR2 is LQKENI. Trimming shortened V by 2 bases and J by 3 bases, and 14 bases separated the two germline ends. The CDR3 nucleotides read TGTGCCAGCTCACCAGGAGGGACTTTGTACTACGAGCAGTACTTC. The encoded protein is CASSPGGTLYYEQYF.

V usage is TRBV18 and J usage is TRBJ2-3, with 9 bases identical to TRBD2. V gave up 5 bases and J gave up 1 base; unmatched junction bases: 10. The CDR3 is made up of 17 amino acids. Looked up from germline, CDR1 is KGHSH and CDR2 is LQKENI. CDR3 protein: CASSSSASGVGTDTQYF. The CDR3 DNA is TGTGCCAGCTCATCCTCGGCTAGCGGGGTAGGCACAGATACGCAGTATTTT.

The chain links TRBV15 to TRBJ1-4; 10 bases match TRBD1. With 0 bases clipped from V and 8 bases from J, the junction kept 6 bases outside the gene matches. This CDR3 contains 16 residues. The germline CDR1 and CDR2 sequences are LNHNV and YYDKDF (reference sequence). CDR3 residues: CATSRDLGQGGEKLFF. CDR3 in DNA: TGTGCCACCAGCAGAGATTTAGGACAGGGGGGAGAAAAACTGTTTTTT.

The chain carries TRBV5-1 and TRBJ1-2; D is possibly TRBD1 (5 bases). CDR1 and CDR2 from the germline V gene are SGHRS and YFSETQ. Deletions cut 4 bases from V and 1 base from J, with 17 bases between. This CDR3 is built from 16 residues. In DNA form, the CDR3 reads TGCGCCAGCAGCGGCGTGGGGGGATGGTATAACTATGGCTACACCTTC. Protein sequence: CASSGVGGWYNYGYTF.

The chain couples TRBV6-2 or TRBV6-3 to TRBJ1-2; the match to TRBD1 covers 9 bases. Per the germline V gene, CDR1 is MNHEY and CDR2 is SVGEGT. The V and J ends lost 6 bases and 6 bases, in that order; junction bases with no gene match: 11. CDR3 length: 15 amino acids. Here the CDR3 DNA reads TGTGCCAGCAGCCCCGTAGGACAGGGGACTCATGGCTACACCTTC. Its translation: CASSPVGQGTHGYTF.